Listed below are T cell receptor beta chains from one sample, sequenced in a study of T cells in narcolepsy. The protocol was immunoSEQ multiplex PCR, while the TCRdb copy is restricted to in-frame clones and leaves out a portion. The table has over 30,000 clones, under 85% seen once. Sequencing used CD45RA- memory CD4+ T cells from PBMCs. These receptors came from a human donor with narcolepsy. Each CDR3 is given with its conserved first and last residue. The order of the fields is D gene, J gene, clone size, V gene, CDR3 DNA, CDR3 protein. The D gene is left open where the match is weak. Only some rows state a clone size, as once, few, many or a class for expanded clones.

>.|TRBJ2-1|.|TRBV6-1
TGTGCCAGCAGTGACTCTTTAAGGGATAGTGAGCAGTTCTTC
CASSDSLRDSEQFF
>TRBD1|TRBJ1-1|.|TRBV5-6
TGTGCCAGCAGCCCGGACAGGGGTATTGCGCGGAACACTGAAGCTTTCTTT
CASSPDRGIARNTEAFF
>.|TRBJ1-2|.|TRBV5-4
TGTGCCAGCAGCTTGGAGAGCTATGGCTACACCTTC
CASSLESYGYTF
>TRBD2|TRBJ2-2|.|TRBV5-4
TGTGCCAGCAGTCTCCGAGGCGGGGGGGTGACCGGGGAGCTGTTTTTT
CASSLRGGGVTGELFF
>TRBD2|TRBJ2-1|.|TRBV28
TGTGCCAGCAGTAGCGGGGGGGCCGGCAATGAGCAGTTCTTC
CASSSGGAGNEQFF
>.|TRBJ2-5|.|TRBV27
TGTGCCAGCAGTTTAAACGGGACACCCCAAGAGACCCAGTACTTC
CASSLNGTPQETQYF
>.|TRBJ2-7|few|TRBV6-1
TGTGCCAGCAGTGAAGCTAGGCGACAGCGAGACTTC
CASSEARRQRDF
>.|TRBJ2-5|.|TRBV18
TGTGCCAGCCCATTATCAAGCCAAGAGACCCAGTACTTC
CASPLSSQETQYF
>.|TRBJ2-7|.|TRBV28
TGTGCCAGCAGGGGGACCCCCTCTTACGAGCAGTACTTC
CASRGTPSYEQYF
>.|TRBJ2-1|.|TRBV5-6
TGTGCCAGCAGCGCTAAGGGCCAGGGCAATGAGCAGTTCTTC
CASSAKGQGNEQFF
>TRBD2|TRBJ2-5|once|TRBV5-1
TGCGCCAGCAGCTTGGGGACTCGCGGGGGGGCTCAAGAGACCCAGTACTTC
CASSLGTRGGAQETQYF
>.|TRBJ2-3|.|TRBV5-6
TGTGCCAGCAGTATCATCAGGGAGACAGATACGCAGTATTTT
CASSIIRETDTQYF
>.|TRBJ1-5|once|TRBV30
TGTGCCTGGAGTGAGAACACTGGCAATCAGCCCCAGCATTTT
CAWSENTGNQPQHF
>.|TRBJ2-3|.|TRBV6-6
TGTGCCAGCAGTTATAACGGGGAACGCACAGATACGCAGTATTTT
CASSYNGERTDTQYF
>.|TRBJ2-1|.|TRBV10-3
TGTGCCATCAGTTCAAACAATGAGCAGTTCTTC
CAISSNNEQFF
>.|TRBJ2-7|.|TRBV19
TGTGCCAGTAGGTCTCAGGGAAAGCTCTCCTACGAGCAGTACTTC
CASRSQGKLSYEQYF
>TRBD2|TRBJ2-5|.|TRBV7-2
TGTGCCAGCACCCTGACTAGCGGGGCCCAAGAGACCCAGTACTTC
CASTLTSGAQETQYF
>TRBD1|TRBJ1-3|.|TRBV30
TGTGCCTGGAAATGGGGCAGGGGGCGAAACACCATATATTTT
CAWKWGRGRNTIYF